These 27 T cell receptor beta chains share one sample of origin, sequenced in a study of cytomegalovirus exposure and HLA in healthy donors. The PCR used 60 Vbeta and 13 Jbeta primers. The method was immunoSEQ multiplex PCR; TCRdb's version includes in-frame clones alone and lacks a portion of them. The sample records around 210,000 clones, roughly 78% being singletons. The source material was PBMCs. These receptors came from a boy between 5 and 17 years old in good health and CMV-seronegative.

This clone was seen a handful of times. The chain employs TRBV4-1 and TRBJ1-4, with 10 positions matching TRBD1. Germline V gene data show CDR1 as MGHRA and CDR2 as YSYEKL. This CDR3 is built from 15 residues. Unmatched junction bases numbered 2, after V lost 2 bases and J lost 5 bases. The CDR3 sequence is CASSQLGQGNEKLFF. The CDR3 DNA sequence: TGCGCCAGCAGCCAATTGGGACAGGGGAATGAAAAACTGTTTTTT.

V usage is TRBV2 and J usage is TRBJ1-1, with 12 nucleotides matching TRBD1. Germline values: CDR1 SNHLY, CDR2 FYNNEI. CDR3 length equals 16 residues. The trim removed 7 bases at V and 4 bases at J, leaving 10 bases unmatched. The CDR3 reads CASTEPGQGAGTEAFF. CDR3 nucleotide sequence: TGTGCCAGCACCGAACCGGGACAGGGGGCAGGCACTGAAGCTTTCTTT.

This clone was detected only a few times. This chain connects TRBV9 to TRBJ2-1, with a tentative D call TRBD1 (5 bases). In germline, CDR1 is SGDLS, CDR2 YYNGEE. This CDR3 comprises 17 residues. Trimming pared 0 bases from V and 0 bases from J, leaving 13 bases between. The DNA of the CDR3 is TGTGCCAGCAGCGTAGGTCAGGGCCTGAGCTCCTACAATGAGCAGTTCTTC. Protein product: CASSVGQGLSSYNEQFF.

The V gene is TRBV2, the J gene TRBJ2-7; D gene unclear. The CDR3 has 12 residues. V dropped 6 bases and J dropped 6 bases, with 12 bases sitting between them. The V gene's germline CDR1 is SNHLY and CDR2 FYNNEI. The CDR3 bases are TGTGCCAGCAGACCCCAGGCTGGCGAGCAGTACTTC. Amino acid sequence: CASRPQAGEQYF.

This chain joins TRBV2 and TRBJ1-2; 9 bases fit TRBD1. Looked up from germline, CDR1 is SNHLY and CDR2 is FYNNEI. The trim removed 4 bases at V and 8 bases at J, leaving 5 bases unmatched. The CDR3 spans 13 residues. CDR3 sequence: CASSVDRGYGYTF. CDR3 nucleotide sequence: TGTGCCAGCAGTGTGGACAGGGGTTACGGCTACACCTTC.

V is TRBV6-6 and J is TRBJ2-3; TRBD2 matches at 7 bases. The V gene end was trimmed by 1 base and the J gene end by 0 bases; junction bases not matched to a gene: 4. The CDR3 totals 16 residues. Looked up from germline, CDR1 is MNHNY and CDR2 is SVGAGI (reference sequence). CDR3 coding DNA: TGTGCCAGCAGTTACTTGCTAGCGGAAAGCACAGATACGCAGTATTTT. Translation gives CASSYLLAESTDTQYF.

There are a few counts of this clone. J is TRBJ1-1 and V is TRBV25-1; D gene ambiguous. CDR1 and CDR2 from the germline V gene are MGHDK and SYGVNS. There are 13 residues in the CDR3. V was pared by 3 bases and J by 6 bases, with 11 bases between. CDR3 amino acids: CASSDRGLAEAFF. For the CDR3, the DNA is TGTGCCAGCAGTGATCGGGGTTTAGCTGAAGCTTTCTTT.

This clone has only a few counts. The chain combines TRBV2 with TRBJ1-1; possibly TRBD1 for D (6 bases). V dropped 4 bases and J dropped 0 bases, with 15 bases sitting between them. This CDR3 has 16 residues. In germline, CDR1 is SNHLY, CDR2 FYNNEI. The DNA of the CDR3 is TGTGCCAGCAGTGTTGGGAGGGGGGGGATGAACACTGAAGCTTTCTTT. It codes for CASSVGRGGMNTEAFF. The full variable domain, its missing parts supplied by reference TRBV2 and TRBJ1-1, is EPEVTQTPSHQVTQMGQEVILRCVPISNHLYFYWYRQILGQKVEFLVSFYNNEISEKSEIFDDQFSVERPDGSNFTLKIRSTKLEDSAMYFCASSVGRGGMNTEAFFGQGTRLTVV.

The rearrangement joins TRBV10-3 to TRBJ1-1; possibly TRBD1 for D (6 bases). Germline loops: CDR1 ENHRY, CDR2 SYGVKD. The CDR3 runs 16 residues. Trimming shortened V by 1 base and J by 5 bases, and 17 bases separated the two germline ends. Here the CDR3 reads CAISELAGTLRTEAFF. The CDR3 DNA is TGTGCCATCAGTGAGTTAGCCGGGACACTCCGGACTGAAGCTTTCTTT.

This chain links TRBV19 with TRBJ2-5; 8 bases map to TRBD2. This CDR3 contains 14 residues. CDR1 LNHDA and CDR2 SQIVND come from the germline V gene (reference sequence). The V gene end was trimmed by 8 bases and the J gene end by 0 bases; junction bases not matched to a gene: 5. CDR3 protein: CASGTGGYQETQYF. The DNA for the CDR3 is TGTGCCAGTGGGACGGGGGGGTACCAAGAGACCCAGTACTTC. Supplemented by reference TRBV19 and TRBJ2-5, the full variable domain reads DGGITQSPKYLFRKEGQNVTLSCEQNLNHDAMYWYRQDPGQGLRLIYYSQIVNDFQKGDIAEGYSVSREKKESFPLTVTSAQKNPTAFYLCASGTGGYQETQYFGPGTRLLVL.

The J gene is TRBJ1-5, the V gene TRBV4-1; perhaps TRBD1 as D (6 bases). V lost 0 bases and J 2 bases, leaving 17 bases between the germline ends. This CDR3 has 18 amino acids. CDR1 is MGHRA, CDR2 YSYEKL, per germline. CDR3 coding DNA: TGCGCCAGCAGCCAAGAAGCGATTCGGGACATCCGCAATCAGCCCCAGCATTTT. Encoded protein: CASSQEAIRDIRNQPQHF.

This clone has just a few counts. The chain recombines TRBV7-9 with TRBJ2-1, with D maybe TRBD1 (6 bases). V was shortened by 4 bases and J by 2 bases, with 24 bases between the two germline ends. CDR3 length: 19 amino acids. Looked up from germline, CDR1 is SEHNR and CDR2 is FQNEAQ (reference sequence). Written as DNA, the CDR3 is TGTGCCAGCAGCTCTCGGACAGTCAAAGGGGGTCGTACCTACAATGAGCAGTTCTTC. Translation: CASSSRTVKGGRTYNEQFF.

This rearrangement joins TRBV14 to TRBJ1-1; D may be TRBD1 (6 bases). CDR3 length: 16 residues. Trimming cost V 0 bases and J 3 bases, with 14 bases left between them. The germline V gene encodes CDR1 SGHDN and CDR2 FVKESK. In DNA form, the CDR3 reads TGTGCCAGCAGCCAAGAAGAAACAGGGCCGCACACTGAAGCTTTCTTT. Its translation: CASSQEETGPHTEAFF. The full variable domain, completed using reference TRBV14 and TRBJ1-1, is EAGVTQFPSHSVIEKGQTVTLRCDPISGHDNLYWYRRVMGKEIKFLLHFVKESKQDESGMPNNRFLAERTGGTYSTLKVQPAELEDSGVYFCASSQEETGPHTEAFFGQGTRLTVV.

The chain combines TRBV6-6 with TRBJ2-7; D might be TRBD2 (6 bases). There are 15 residues in the CDR3. Trimming took off 0 bases at V and 1 base at J, with 10 bases between the two ends. CDR1 and CDR2 (germline): MNHNY, SVGAGI (reference sequence). The CDR3 loop reads CASSYSGTDSYEQYF. The CDR3 nucleotides read TGTGCCAGCAGTTACTCTGGGACTGATTCCTACGAGCAGTACTTC.

The V gene is TRBV7-3, the J gene TRBJ2-2; TRBD2 aligns across 8 bases. The CDR3 has 17 amino acids. The germline V gene encodes CDR1 SGHTA and CDR2 FQGTGA. V trimming: 5 bases; J trimming: 6 bases; junction bases outside the gene matches: 14. CDR3 in amino acids: CASSPAPGLVIPGELFF. The DNA for the CDR3 is TGTGCCAGCAGCCCAGCTCCGGGACTAGTCATTCCCGGGGAGCTGTTTTTT.

The rearrangement links TRBV7-9 to TRBJ1-2; no clear D. Trimming took 6 bases from V and 1 from J, leaving 15 bases between them. The CDR3 contains 15 residues. Germline V gene sequence: CDR1 SEHNR, CDR2 FQNEAQ (reference sequence). Here the CDR3 reads CASSYIDNLNYGYTF. DNA of the CDR3: TGTGCCAGCAGTTACATCGACAATCTTAACTATGGCTACACCTTC.

The chain combines TRBV7-2 with TRBJ2-7; 9 bases fit TRBD2. This CDR3 contains 14 residues. J was trimmed by 12 bases and V by 5 bases; bases with no gene match: 14. Germline V gene data show CDR1 as SGHTA and CDR2 as FQGNSA. CDR3 amino acids: CASSPLAGGPGPYF. The CDR3 nucleotides are TGTGCCAGCAGCCCGTTGGCGGGAGGGCCTGGGCCGTACTTC. The whole variable domain, filled in from reference TRBV7-2 and TRBJ2-7, reads GAGVSQSPSNKVTEKGKDVELRCDPISGHTALYWYRQSLGQGLEFLIYFQGNSAPDKSGLPSDRFSAERTGGSVSTLTIQRTQQEDSAVYLCASSPLAGGPGPYFGPGTRLTVT.

V gene TRBV5-1 combines with J gene TRBJ2-5; 10 bases map to TRBD2. Germline CDR1 and CDR2: SGHRS and YFSETQ. CDR3 length: 16 amino acids. After removal of 4 bases from V and 0 bases from J, the junction contained 6 bases not matched to a gene. The CDR3 region is CASSPRTSGNQETQYF. The CDR3 coding sequence is TGCGCCAGCAGCCCCCGGACTAGCGGAAACCAAGAGACCCAGTACTTC.

V gene TRBV30 combines with J gene TRBJ2-5; TRBD2 might be the D (6 bases). The ends were cut back, 0 bases at V and 5 bases at J, with 10 bases in the middle. CDR1 and CDR2 (germline): GTSNPN, SVGIG (reference sequence). This CDR3 has 13 amino acids. CDR3 region: CAWSVGRRETQYF. CDR3 in DNA: TGTGCCTGGAGTGTAGGGAGGAGGGAGACCCAGTACTTC.

The V and J genes are TRBV6-6 and TRBJ1-2; D ambiguous. Germline CDR1 is MNHNY and CDR2 is SVGAGI (reference sequence). V shed 2 bases and J shed 2 bases, with 3 bases lying between them. The CDR3 has 12 residues. The CDR3 nucleotides are TGTGCCAGCAGTTACCTGAACTATGGCTACACCTTC. Translating gives CASSYLNYGYTF.

The chain uses TRBV6-5 and TRBJ2-5; possibly TRBD1 for D (6 bases). TRBJ2-7 explains the end of the DNA better; the J call may be wrong. The CDR3 runs to 15 residues. Looked up from germline, CDR1 is MNHEY and CDR2 is SVGAGI. As DNA, the CDR3 is TGTGCCAGCAGTTCCATACAGGGAAGATCCTACGAGCAGTACTTC. Translated: CASSSIQGRSYEQYF.

The chain joins TRBV30 to TRBJ1-2; weak D call: TRBD1 (6 bases). Per the germline V gene, CDR1 is GTSNPN and CDR2 is SVGIG (reference sequence). Trimming stripped 0 bases from V and 7 bases from J, with 15 bases between. This CDR3 is 14 amino acids long. The CDR3 DNA is TGTGCCTGGAGTGTCCCCCGGGGGGCGCGTGGCTACACCTTC. Amino acid sequence: CAWSVPRGARGYTF. Complete variable domain (other parts from reference TRBV30 and TRBJ1-2): SQTIHQWPATLVQPVGSPLSLECTVEGTSNPNLYWYRQAAGRGLQLLFYSVGIGQISSEVPQNLSASRPQDRQFILSSKKLLLSDSGFYLCAWSVPRGARGYTFGSGTRLTVV.

This chain links TRBV9 with TRBJ2-2; 9 bases map to TRBD2. Germline V gives CDR1 SGDLS, CDR2 YYNGEE. The CDR3 length is 17 residues. J lost 3 bases, V lost 2 bases, and 8 bases had no gene match. This CDR3 reads CASSVPGRGGDTGELFF. In DNA, the CDR3 is TGTGCCAGCAGCGTTCCCGGGCGGGGGGGAGACACCGGGGAGCTGTTTTTT.

The rearrangement joins TRBV5-4 to TRBJ1-2, with D unresolved. The CDR3 sequence is 13 residues long. The germline CDR1 and CDR2 sequences are SGHNT and YYREEE (reference sequence). The V and J ends lost 5 bases and 5 bases respectively, with 13 bases between them. CDR3 amino acids: CASRVEPRYGYTF. Here the CDR3 DNA reads TGTGCCAGCAGGGTGGAGCCAAGATATGGCTACACCTTC.

The gene calls are TRBV7-6 and TRBJ1-2; D possibly corresponds to TRBD1 (5 bases). The CDR3 consists of 14 residues. The germline V gene has CDR1 SGHVS and CDR2 FNYEAQ. The V end was cut by 5 bases, the J end by 8 bases, with 18 bases between. In DNA, the CDR3 is TGTGCCAGCAGCCCAGGGACGCGGGATCTGGGCTACACCTTC. It encodes CASSPGTRDLGYTF.

The genes are TRBV11-3 and TRBJ1-1; the D is unclear. The CDR3 covers 12 residues. CDR1 is SGHNT and CDR2 is YENEEA in the germline V gene. Between the trimmed V and J ends, which lost 7 bases and 6 bases, there was a span of 12 bases. This CDR3 reads CASNPGGAEAFF. The CDR3 nucleotides read TGTGCCAGCAACCCCGGCGGTGCTGAAGCTTTCTTT.

In DNA form, the CDR3 reads TGCAGCGTTGGAGGGCTAGCGGGAGGGCCGGGCTACGAGCAGTACTTC. Protein product: CSVGGLAGGPGYEQYF. The rearrangement links TRBV29-1 to TRBJ2-7, with 12 bases that match TRBD2. The CDR3 loop spans 16 amino acids. With 4 bases clipped from V and 3 bases from J, the junction kept 10 bases outside the gene matches. Germline assignment: CDR1 SQVTM and CDR2 ANQGSEA.